The rows below give T cell receptor beta chains drawn from one sample of a study of shared clonotypes between healthy human individuals. Profiled with immunoSEQ multiplex PCR; TCRdb holds only in-frame clones, not every one. Of 2 million to 3 million clones listed, 90% to 95% were seen once; the top ten hold approximately 0.36%. The sequencing input was naive CD4+ T cells from PBMCs. These receptors were taken from a man aged 18-30 years in good health. Some clones in this sample may be carry-over from other donors' samples. Each CDR3 is given with its conserved first and last residue. D genes are given only for firm matches. A clone size is listed for some rows: how often the clone was seen (once, few, many), or a class if it is expanded.

. | TRBJ1-1 | TRBV28 | . | CASMGGVYFWNTEAFF | TGTGCCAGCATGGGTGGCGTATACTTTTGGAACACTGAAGCTTTCTTT
. | TRBJ2-5 | TRBV6-5 | TRBD2 | CASSLSGSETQYF | TGTGCCAGCAGTCTTAGCGGGAGTGAGACCCAGTACTTC
. | TRBJ1-5 | TRBV15 | . | CATSTRSMNQPQHF | TGTGCCACCAGCACCCGGTCAATGAATCAGCCCCAGCATTTT
. | TRBJ2-2 | TRBV18 | . | CASSPTDAGLTGELFF | TGTGCCAGCTCACCCACTGACGCAGGGTTGACCGGGGAGCTGTTTTTT
. | TRBJ2-2 | TRBV9 | . | CASSVVGGTGELFF | TGTGCCAGCAGCGTAGTTGGGGGCACCGGGGAGCTGTTTTTT
. | TRBJ2-6 | TRBV18 | . | CASSPKGEGTPSGANVLTF | TGTGCCAGCTCACCTAAAGGTGAGGGAACTCCCTCTGGGGCCAACGTCCTGACTTTC
. | TRBJ1-1 | TRBV5-1 | . | CASSSGLNTEAFF | TGCGCCAGCAGCTCTGGACTGAACACTGAAGCTTTCTTT
. | TRBJ2-7 | TRBV7-8 | . | CASRQRTDPYEQYF | TGTGCCAGCAGACAAAGGACGGACCCCTACGAGCAGTACTTC
. | TRBJ2-5 | TRBV2 | . | CASSEAGSGTQYF | TGTGCCAGCAGTGAAGCGGGGTCCGGGACCCAGTACTTC
. | TRBJ2-1 | TRBV28 | TRBD2 | CASRTSGSWVNEQFF | TGTGCCAGCAGAACTAGCGGGAGTTGGGTAAATGAGCAGTTCTTC
. | TRBJ2-3 | TRBV7-3 | . | CASSSGSTDTQYF | TGTGCCAGCAGCTCGGGTAGCACAGATACGCAGTATTTT
. | TRBJ2-3 | TRBV2 | . | CASSEMSGYTDTQYF | TGTGCCAGCAGTGAAATGAGCGGCTACACAGATACGCAGTATTTT
. | TRBJ2-3 | TRBV27 | . | CASTGWVTDTQYF | TGTGCCAGCACCGGATGGGTCACAGATACGCAGTATTTT
. | TRBJ2-3 | TRBV10-3 | . | CAISVMGKNTDTQYF | TGTGCCATCAGTGTGATGGGGAAGAACACAGATACGCAGTATTTT
. | TRBJ2-6 | TRBV6-6 | . | CASSSRGSGANVLTF | TGTGCCAGCAGTTCGCGGGGCTCTGGGGCCAACGTCCTGACTTTC
. | TRBJ2-1 | TRBV6-5 | . | CASSHSVGNNEQFF | TGTGCCAGCAGCCATAGCGTCGGAAACAATGAGCAGTTCTTC
once | TRBJ2-5 | TRBV12-5 | TRBD1 | CASGLQKTGSFQETQYF | TGTGCTAGTGGTTTGCAAAAGACAGGGAGTTTCCAAGAGACCCAGTACTTC
. | TRBJ2-2 | TRBV5-1 | TRBD1 | CASSLGQGVNTGELFF | TGCGCCAGCAGCTTGGGACAGGGGGTGAACACCGGGGAGCTGTTTTTT
. | TRBJ1-4 | TRBV7-2 | TRBD1 | CASSSGTAPEKLFF | TGTGCCAGCAGCTCCGGGACAGCCCCTGAAAAACTGTTTTTT
few | TRBJ2-3 | TRBV27 | TRBD2 | CASSFQVPGLVAQYF | TGTGCCAGCAGTTTCCAAGTCCCGGGACTAGTTGCGCAGTATTTT